Below are 8 T cell receptor beta chains sequenced from a single sample in a study of blood T cell repertoires in COVID-19. The assay was immunoSEQ multiplex PCR, and TCRdb's table has in-frame clones only and misses some. The sample records 210,000 or so clones, roughly 80% being singletons. The source material was PBMCs or T cells enriched from blood (not recorded which). These receptors came from a man aged 55 to 70 who had recovered from COVID-19.

The J gene is TRBJ1-2, the V gene TRBV27, with 8 bases lining up with TRBD1. Trimming took 4 bases from V and 2 from J; bases not matched to a gene: 3. Germline loops: CDR1 MNHEY, CDR2 SMNVEV (reference sequence). The CDR3 is 14 residues long. The CDR3 loop reads CASSYGDRNYGYTF. Written as DNA, the CDR3 is TGTGCCAGCAGTTACGGGGACAGGAACTATGGCTACACCTTC.

This clone was seen at least ten times. The chain couples TRBV7-3 to TRBJ1-1; no reliable D call. CDR1 is SGHTA, CDR2 FQGTGA, per germline. The CDR3 has 13 amino acids. V was pared by 5 bases and J by 3 bases, with 10 bases between. CDR3 bases: TGTGCCAGCAGCCCACGCGCGGACACTGAAGCTTTCTTT. Protein: CASSPRADTEAFF.

A word on this clone: Additional DNA sequences in this sample encode the identical CDR3. This chain links TRBV29-1 with TRBJ2-1; TRBD1 agrees at 8 bases. CDR3 length equals 13 residues. The germline gives CDR1 SQVTM, CDR2 ANQGSEA. Trimming at V came to 7 bases and at J to 4 bases, leaving 6 bases not matched to a gene. The CDR3 is CSGGQGAYNEQFF. The CDR3 DNA reads TGCAGCGGAGGACAGGGAGCTTACAATGAGCAGTTCTTC.

The rearrangement joins TRBV7-6 to TRBJ2-7, with 9 bases aligning to TRBD1. V gave up 6 bases and J gave up 5 bases; unmatched junction bases: 11. Looked up from germline, CDR1 is SGHVS and CDR2 is FNYEAQ. The CDR3 is 15 amino acids. The CDR3 sequence: CASRGAGTGFDEQYF. CDR3 sequence (DNA): TGTGCCAGCAGAGGTGCCGGGACAGGGTTCGACGAGCAGTACTTC.

This clone was observed a single time. The chain employs TRBV5-1 and TRBJ2-3, with D perhaps matching TRBD1 (6 bases). The germline V gene has CDR1 SGHRS and CDR2 YFSETQ. The CDR3 contains 15 residues. The germline V and J ends were trimmed by 0 bases and 4 bases, with 12 bases remaining between them. The CDR3 DNA reads as TGCGCCAGCAGCTTGGGGGGGCCGGGCGCAGATACGCAGTATTTT. It specifies CASSLGGPGADTQYF.

This chain links TRBV5-6 with TRBJ1-2, with D perhaps TRBD1 (6 bases). The germline gives CDR1 SGHDT, CDR2 YYEEEE. The CDR3 runs to 13 residues. V was clipped by 2 bases and J by 6 bases, with 11 bases between them. In DNA form, the CDR3 reads TGTGCCAGCAGCTTTGGGGGCTCGGATGGCTACACCTTC. Residues: CASSFGGSDGYTF.

The chain uses TRBV11-3 and TRBJ1-1, with 7 positions matching TRBD1. V was clipped by 4 bases and J by 6 bases; unmatched bases: 8. This CDR3 comprises 14 residues. Germline V CDR1 and CDR2: SGHNT, YENEEA. The DNA for the CDR3 is TGTGCCAGCAGCTCCAGACAGGGCTCCTCTGAAGCTTTCTTT. Translating it yields CASSSRQGSSEAFF.

This clone was recorded only once. The chain recombines TRBV12-5 with TRBJ1-2; the D is unclear. The CDR3 runs to 14 residues. Trimming took 1 base from V and 1 from J, leaving 7 bases between them. Germline CDR1 is LGHNT and CDR2 is FRNRAP. CDR3 nucleotide sequence: TGTGCTAGTGGTTTGGAGCGTCTTAACTATGGCTACACCTTC. It specifies CASGLERLNYGYTF.